This TCR beta chain was recorded in a study of shared clonotypes between healthy human individuals. In the study overall: Three plates each covered CD4 naive and memory; CD8 naive two, CD8 memory one.

Some clones are missing from TCRdb's copy, which holds only in-frame ones; the method was immunoSEQ multiplex PCR. The sample lists approximately 1,500,000 clones, roughly 96% occurring once. Both subsets, CD45RA+ naive and CD45RA-negative memory, were split from the CD4+ cells. About this clone itself: What it binds is unknown.

Study observations and caveats: Naive subsets generally exceeded memory subsets in estimated richness.

This clonotype was obtained from a man aged 30 to 39 in good health. The sequencing sample was made of naive CD4+ T cells sorted from blood. The subset denotes: CD45RA+ positively selected.

The CDR3 protein is CASSLAIGGAGSYEQYF. DNA for the CDR3: TGTGCCAGCAGCTTGGCCATCGGCGGGGCGGGCTCCTACGAGCAGTACTTC. This chain links TRBV5-6 with TRBJ2-7; perhaps TRBD2 as D (6 bases). CDR3 length: 17 residues. Per the germline V gene, CDR1 is SGHDT and CDR2 is YYEEEE. V lost 0 bases, J lost 0 bases, and 16 bases lay in between.